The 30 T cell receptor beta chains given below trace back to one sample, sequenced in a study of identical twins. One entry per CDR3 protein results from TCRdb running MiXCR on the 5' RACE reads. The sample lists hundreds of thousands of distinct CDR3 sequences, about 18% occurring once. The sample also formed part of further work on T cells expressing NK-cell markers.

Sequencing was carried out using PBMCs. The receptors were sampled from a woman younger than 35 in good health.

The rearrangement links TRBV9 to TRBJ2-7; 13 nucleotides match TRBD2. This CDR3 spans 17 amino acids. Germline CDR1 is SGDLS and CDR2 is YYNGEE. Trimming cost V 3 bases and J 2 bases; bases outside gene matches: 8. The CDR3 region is CASSAVGLAGAPYEQYF. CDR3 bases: TGTGCCAGCAGCGCAGTAGGACTAGCGGGAGCCCCCTACGAGCAGTACTTC.

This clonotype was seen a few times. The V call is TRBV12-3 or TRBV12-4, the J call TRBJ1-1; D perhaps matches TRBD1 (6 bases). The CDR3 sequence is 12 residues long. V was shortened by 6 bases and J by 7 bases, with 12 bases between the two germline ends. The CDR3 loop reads CASSQDRHEAFF. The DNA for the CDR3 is TGTGCCAGCAGCCAGGACAGACATGAAGCTTTCTTT.

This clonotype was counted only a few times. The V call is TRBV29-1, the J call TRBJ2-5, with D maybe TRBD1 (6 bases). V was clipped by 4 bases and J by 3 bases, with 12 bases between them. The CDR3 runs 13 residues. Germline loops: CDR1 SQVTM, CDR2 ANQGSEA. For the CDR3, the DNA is TGCAGCGTTGTCCCCAGGGGCGAAGAGACCCAGTACTTC. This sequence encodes CSVVPRGEETQYF.

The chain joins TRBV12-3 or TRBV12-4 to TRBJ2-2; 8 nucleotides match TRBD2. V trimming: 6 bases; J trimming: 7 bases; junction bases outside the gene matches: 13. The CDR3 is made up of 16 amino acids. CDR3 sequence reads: CASRDWGRGADGELFF. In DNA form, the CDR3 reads TGTGCCAGCAGGGATTGGGGGCGGGGGGCCGACGGGGAGCTGTTTTTT.

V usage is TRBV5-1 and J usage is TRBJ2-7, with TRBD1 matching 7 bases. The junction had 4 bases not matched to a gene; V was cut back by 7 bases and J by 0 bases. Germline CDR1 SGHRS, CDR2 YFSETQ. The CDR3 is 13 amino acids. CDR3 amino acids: CASHRDSSYEQYF. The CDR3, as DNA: TGCGCCAGCCACAGGGACAGCTCCTACGAGCAGTACTTC. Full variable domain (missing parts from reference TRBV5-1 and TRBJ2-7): KAGVTQTPRYLIKTRGQQVTLSCSPISGHRSVSWYQQTPGQGLQFLFEYFSETQRNKGNFPGRFSGRQFSNSRSEMNVSTLELGDSALYLCASHRDSSYEQYFGPGTRLTVT.

In nucleotides, the CDR3 is TGTGCCAGCAGCTACCAGGGAGCGTTGGAAAAACTGTTTTTT. Its protein is CASSYQGALEKLFF. This chain links TRBV7-9 with TRBJ1-4; maybe TRBD1 (5 bases). This CDR3 comprises 14 residues. V lost 4 bases and J 8 bases, leaving 14 bases between the germline ends. Germline V lookup: CDR1 SEHNR, CDR2 FQNEAQ (reference sequence).

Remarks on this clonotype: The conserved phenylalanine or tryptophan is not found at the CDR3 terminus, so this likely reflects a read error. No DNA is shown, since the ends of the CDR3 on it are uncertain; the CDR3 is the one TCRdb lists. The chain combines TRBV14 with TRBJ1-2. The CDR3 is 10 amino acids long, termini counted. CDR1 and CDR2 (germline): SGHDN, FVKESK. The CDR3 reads CASSQVGPGS.

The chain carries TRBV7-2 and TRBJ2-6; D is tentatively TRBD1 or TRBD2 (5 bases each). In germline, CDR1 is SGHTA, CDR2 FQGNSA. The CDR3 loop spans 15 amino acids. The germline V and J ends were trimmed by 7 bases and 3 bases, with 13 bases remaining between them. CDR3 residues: CASTNLGDGANVLTF. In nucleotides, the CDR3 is TGTGCCAGCACCAACCTGGGGGATGGGGCCAACGTCCTGACTTTC.

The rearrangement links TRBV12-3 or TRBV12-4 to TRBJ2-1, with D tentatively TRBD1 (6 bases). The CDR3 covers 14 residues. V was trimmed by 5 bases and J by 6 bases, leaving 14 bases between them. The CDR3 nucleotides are TGTGCCAGCAGTCTCCACAGGGTTAGCAATGAGCAGTTCTTC. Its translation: CASSLHRVSNEQFF.

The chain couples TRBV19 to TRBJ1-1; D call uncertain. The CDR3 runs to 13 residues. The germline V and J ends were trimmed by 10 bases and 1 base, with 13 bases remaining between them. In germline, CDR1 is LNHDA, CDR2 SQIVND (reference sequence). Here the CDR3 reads CATLYAPNTEAFF. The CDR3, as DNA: TGTGCCACCTTGTATGCCCCGAACACTGAAGCTTTCTTT.

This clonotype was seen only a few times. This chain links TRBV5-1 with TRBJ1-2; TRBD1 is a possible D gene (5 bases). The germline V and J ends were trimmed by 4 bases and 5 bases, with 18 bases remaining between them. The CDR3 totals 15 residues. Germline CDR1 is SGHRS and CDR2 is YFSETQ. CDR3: CASSPRERGAYGYTF. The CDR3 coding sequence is TGCGCCAGCAGCCCGCGGGAGCGAGGGGCGTATGGCTACACCTTC.

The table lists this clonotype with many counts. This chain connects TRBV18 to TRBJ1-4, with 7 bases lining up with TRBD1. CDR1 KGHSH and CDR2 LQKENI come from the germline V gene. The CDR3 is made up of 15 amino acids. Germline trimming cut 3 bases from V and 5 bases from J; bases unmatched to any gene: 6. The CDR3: CASSPLGTDNEKLFF. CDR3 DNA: TGTGCCAGCTCACCTCTCGGGACAGACAATGAAAAACTGTTTTTT.

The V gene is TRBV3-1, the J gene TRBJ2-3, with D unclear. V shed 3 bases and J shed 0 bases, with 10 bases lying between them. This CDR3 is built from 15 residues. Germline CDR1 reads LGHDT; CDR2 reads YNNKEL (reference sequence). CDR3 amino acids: CASSQDPVSTDTQYF. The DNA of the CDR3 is TGTGCCAGCAGCCAGGACCCGGTGAGCACAGATACGCAGTATTTT.

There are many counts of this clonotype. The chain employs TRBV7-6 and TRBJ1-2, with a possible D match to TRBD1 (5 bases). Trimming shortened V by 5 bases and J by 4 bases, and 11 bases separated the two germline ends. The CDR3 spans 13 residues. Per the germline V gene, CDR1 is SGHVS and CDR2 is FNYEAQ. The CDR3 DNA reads TGTGCCAGCAGCCCATTTAGGGGCTATGGCTACACCTTC. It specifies CASSPFRGYGYTF.

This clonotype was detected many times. The CDR3 DNA reads as TGTGCCAGCAGACAGACTAGCGGCACAGATACGCAGTATTTT. Translated: CASRQTSGTDTQYF. The rearrangement joins TRBV12-3 or TRBV12-4 to TRBJ2-3; TRBD2 agrees at 8 bases. Trimming took 6 bases from V and 1 from J; bases not matched to a gene: 3. The CDR3 runs 14 residues.

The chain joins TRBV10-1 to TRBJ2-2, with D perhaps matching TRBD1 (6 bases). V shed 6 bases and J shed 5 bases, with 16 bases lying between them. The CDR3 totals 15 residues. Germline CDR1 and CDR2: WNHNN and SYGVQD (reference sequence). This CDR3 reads CASSAQGRGTGELFF. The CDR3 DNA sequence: TGCGCCAGCAGCGCCCAGGGTAGGGGGACCGGGGAGCTGTTTTTT.

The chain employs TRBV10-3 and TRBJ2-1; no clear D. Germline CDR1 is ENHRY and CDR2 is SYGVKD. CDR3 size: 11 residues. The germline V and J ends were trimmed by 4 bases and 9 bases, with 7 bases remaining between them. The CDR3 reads CAISGIVEQFF. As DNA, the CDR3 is TGTGCCATCAGTGGGATCGTTGAGCAGTTCTTC.

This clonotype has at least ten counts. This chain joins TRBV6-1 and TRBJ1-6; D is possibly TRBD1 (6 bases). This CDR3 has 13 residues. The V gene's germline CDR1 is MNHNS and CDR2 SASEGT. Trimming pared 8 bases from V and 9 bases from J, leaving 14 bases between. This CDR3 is CASHRDMGSPLHF. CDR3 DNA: TGTGCCAGCCACCGGGACATGGGTTCACCCCTCCACTTT.

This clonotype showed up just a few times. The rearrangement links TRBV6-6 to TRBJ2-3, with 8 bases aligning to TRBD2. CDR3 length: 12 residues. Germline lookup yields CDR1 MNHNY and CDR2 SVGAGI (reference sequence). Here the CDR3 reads CAIGGARDTQYF. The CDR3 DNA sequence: TGTGCTATCGGGGGGGCGCGAGATACGCAGTATTTT.

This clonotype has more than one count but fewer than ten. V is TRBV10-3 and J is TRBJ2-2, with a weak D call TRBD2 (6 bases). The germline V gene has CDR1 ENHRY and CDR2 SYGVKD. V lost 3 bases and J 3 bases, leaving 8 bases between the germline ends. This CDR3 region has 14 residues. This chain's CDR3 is CAISEQRDTGELFF. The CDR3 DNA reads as TGTGCCATCAGTGAACAGCGGGACACCGGGGAGCTGTTTTTT.

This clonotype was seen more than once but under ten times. In nucleotides, the CDR3 is TGTGCCAGCAGTTATTGGGACAGGGTCCACAATGAGCAGTTCTTC. Its protein product is CASSYWDRVHNEQFF. The V and J genes are TRBV6-2 or TRBV6-3 and TRBJ2-1; 9 nucleotides line up with TRBD1. CDR1 is MNHEY and CDR2 is SVGEGT in the germline V gene. V lost 3 bases, J lost 5 bases, and 5 bases stayed unmatched. This CDR3 spans 15 amino acids.

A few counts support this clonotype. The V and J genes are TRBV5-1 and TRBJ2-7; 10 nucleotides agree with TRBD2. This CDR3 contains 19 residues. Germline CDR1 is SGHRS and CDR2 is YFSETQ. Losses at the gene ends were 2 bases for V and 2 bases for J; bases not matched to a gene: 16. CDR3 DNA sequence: TGCGCCAGCAGCTTCTCCCTGACTGCTAGCGGGGGCCTACCCTACGAGCAGTACTTC. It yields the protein CASSFSLTASGGLPYEQYF. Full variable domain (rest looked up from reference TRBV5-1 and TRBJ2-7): KAGVTQTPRYLIKTRGQQVTLSCSPISGHRSVSWYQQTPGQGLQFLFEYFSETQRNKGNFPGRFSGRQFSNSRSEMNVSTLELGDSALYLCASSFSLTASGGLPYEQYFGPGTRLTVT.

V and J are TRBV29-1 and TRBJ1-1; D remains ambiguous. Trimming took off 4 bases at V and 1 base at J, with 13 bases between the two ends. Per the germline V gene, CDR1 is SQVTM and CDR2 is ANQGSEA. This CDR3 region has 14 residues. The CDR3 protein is CSVAMRLSNTEAFF. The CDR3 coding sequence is TGCAGCGTTGCTATGCGTCTGTCGAACACTGAAGCTTTCTTT.

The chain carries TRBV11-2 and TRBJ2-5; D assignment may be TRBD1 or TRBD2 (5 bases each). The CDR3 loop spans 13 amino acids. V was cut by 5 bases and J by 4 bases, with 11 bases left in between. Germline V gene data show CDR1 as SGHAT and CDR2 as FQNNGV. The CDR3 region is CASSPGGTETQYF. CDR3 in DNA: TGTGCCAGCAGCCCTGGGGGTACAGAGACCCAGTACTTC.

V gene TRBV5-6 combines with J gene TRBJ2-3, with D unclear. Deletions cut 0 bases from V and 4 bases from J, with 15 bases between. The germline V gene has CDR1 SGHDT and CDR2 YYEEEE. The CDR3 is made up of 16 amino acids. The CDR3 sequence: CASSLEQLDVADTQYF. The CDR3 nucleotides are TGTGCCAGCAGCTTGGAACAGTTAGACGTGGCAGATACGCAGTATTTT.

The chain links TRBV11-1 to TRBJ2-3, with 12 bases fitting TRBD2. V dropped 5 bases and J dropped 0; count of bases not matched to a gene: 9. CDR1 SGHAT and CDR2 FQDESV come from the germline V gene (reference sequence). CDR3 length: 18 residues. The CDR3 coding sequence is TGTGCCAGCAGCCTTACTAGCGGGAGGCCGGAGAGCACAGATACGCAGTATTTT. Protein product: CASSLTSGRPESTDTQYF.

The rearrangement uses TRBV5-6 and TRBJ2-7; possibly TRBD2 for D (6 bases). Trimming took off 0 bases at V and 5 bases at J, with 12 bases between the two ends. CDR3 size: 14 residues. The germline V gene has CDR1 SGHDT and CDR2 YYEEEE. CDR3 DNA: TGTGCCAGCAGCTTGGTGGGGGGACTCAACGAGCAGTACTTC. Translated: CASSLVGGLNEQYF.

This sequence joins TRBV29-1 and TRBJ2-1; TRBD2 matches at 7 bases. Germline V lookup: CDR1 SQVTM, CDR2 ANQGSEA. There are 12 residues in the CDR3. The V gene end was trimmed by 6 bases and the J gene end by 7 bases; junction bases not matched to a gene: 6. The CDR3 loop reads CSVRTSRNEQFF. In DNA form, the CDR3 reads TGCAGCGTACGGACTAGTAGAAATGAGCAGTTCTTC.

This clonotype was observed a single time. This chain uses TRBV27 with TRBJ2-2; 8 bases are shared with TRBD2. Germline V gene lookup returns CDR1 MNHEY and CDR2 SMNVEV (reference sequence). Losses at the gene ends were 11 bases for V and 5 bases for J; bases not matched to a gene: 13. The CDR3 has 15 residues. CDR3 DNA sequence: TGTGCCGCCCGGCGGGGGGATCGAGGGACCGGGGAGCTGTTTTTT. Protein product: CAARRGDRGTGELFF.

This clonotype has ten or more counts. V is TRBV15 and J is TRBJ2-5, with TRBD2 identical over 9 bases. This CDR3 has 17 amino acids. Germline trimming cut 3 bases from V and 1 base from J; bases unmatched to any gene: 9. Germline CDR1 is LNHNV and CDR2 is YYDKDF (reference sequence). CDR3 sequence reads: CATSSAEAGGLQETQYF. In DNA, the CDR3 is TGTGCCACCAGCAGCGCCGAAGCGGGGGGACTCCAAGAGACCCAGTACTTC.